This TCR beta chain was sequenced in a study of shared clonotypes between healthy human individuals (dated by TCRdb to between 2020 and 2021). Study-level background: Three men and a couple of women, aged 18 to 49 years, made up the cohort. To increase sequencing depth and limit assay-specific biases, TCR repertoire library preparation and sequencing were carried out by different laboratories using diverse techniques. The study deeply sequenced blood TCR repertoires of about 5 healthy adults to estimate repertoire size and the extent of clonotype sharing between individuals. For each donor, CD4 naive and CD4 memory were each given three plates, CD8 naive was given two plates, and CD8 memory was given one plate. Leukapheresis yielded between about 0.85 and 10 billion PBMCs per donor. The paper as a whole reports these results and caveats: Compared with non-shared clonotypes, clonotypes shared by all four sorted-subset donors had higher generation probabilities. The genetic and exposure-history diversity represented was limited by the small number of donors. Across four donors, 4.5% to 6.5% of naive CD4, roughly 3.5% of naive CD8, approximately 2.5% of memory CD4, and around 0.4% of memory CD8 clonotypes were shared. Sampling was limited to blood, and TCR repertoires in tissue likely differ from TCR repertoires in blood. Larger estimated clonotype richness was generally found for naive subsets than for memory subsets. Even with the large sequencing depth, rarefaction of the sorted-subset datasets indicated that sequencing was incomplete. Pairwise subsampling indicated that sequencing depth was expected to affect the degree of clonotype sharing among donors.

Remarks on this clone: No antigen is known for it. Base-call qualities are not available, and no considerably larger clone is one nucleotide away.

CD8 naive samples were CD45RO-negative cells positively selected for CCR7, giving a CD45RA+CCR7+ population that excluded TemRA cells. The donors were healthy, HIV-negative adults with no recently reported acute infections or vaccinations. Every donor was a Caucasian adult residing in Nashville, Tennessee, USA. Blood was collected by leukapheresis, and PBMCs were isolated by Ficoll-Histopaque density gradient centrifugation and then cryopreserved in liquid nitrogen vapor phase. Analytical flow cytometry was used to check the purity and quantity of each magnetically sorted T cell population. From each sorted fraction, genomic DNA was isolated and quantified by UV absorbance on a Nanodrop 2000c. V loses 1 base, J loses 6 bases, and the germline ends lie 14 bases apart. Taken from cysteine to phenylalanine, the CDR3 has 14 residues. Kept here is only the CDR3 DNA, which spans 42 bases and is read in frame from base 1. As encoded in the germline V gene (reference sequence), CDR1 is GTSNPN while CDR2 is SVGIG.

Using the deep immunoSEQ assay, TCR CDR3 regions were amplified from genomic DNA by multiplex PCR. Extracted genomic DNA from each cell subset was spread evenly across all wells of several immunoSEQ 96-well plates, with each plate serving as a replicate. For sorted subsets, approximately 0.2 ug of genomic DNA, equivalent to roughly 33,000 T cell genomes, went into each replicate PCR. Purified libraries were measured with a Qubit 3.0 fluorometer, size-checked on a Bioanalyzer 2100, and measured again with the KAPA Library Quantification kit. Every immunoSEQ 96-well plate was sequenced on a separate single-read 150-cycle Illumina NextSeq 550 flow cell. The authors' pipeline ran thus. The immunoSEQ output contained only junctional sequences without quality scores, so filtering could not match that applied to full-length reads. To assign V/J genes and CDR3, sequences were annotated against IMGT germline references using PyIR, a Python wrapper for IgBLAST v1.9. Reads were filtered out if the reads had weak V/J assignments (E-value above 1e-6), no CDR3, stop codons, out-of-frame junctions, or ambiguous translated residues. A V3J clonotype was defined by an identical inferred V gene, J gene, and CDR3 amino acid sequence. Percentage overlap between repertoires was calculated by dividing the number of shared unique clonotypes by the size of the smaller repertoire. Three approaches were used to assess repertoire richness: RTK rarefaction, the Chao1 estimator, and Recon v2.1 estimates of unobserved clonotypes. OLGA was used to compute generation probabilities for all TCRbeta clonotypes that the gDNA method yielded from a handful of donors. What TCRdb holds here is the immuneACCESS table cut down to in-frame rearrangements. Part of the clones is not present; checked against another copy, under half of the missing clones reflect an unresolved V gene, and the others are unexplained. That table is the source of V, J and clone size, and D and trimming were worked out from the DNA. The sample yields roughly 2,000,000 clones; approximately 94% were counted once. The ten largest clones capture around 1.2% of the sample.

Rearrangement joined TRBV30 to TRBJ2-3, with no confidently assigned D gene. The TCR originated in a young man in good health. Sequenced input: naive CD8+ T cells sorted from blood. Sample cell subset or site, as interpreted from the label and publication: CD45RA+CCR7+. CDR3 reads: CAWSASFGVDTQYF. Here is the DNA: TGTGCCTGGAGTGCTTCTTTTGGGGTGGATACGCAGTATTTT.